This T cell receptor (beta chain) was captured in a study of T-cell reconstitution after alpha-beta-depleted transplantation in children (dated by TCRdb to 2016 to 2017). About the study as a whole: The study quantitatively tracked T-cell immune reconstitution after TCRalphabeta/CD19-depleted allogeneic hematopoietic cell transplantation in children using TCR repertoire profiling.

Beyond this particular receptor, the publication reports: The apparently early alphabetaT-cell count recovery about two months after transplant was reportedly dependent on only several hundred rapidly expanded clones derived from non-depleted graft cells. The frequencies of hyperexpanded clones fell over the following months, and after one year, T-cell counts and TCRbeta diversity were mostly attributed to newly produced T cells. The high TCRbeta diversity at day 60 in some patients was ascribed to recipient T cells and intrathymic progenitors that had survived conditioning.

Details on this clonotype: The antigen this receptor binds is unknown. No quality values exist for individual bases; no much larger clone is one base distant.

The treatment or condition label of this sample denotes: allogeneic hematopoietic cell transplantation with graft depleted of TCRalphabeta T cells and CD19 B cells. TCRalphabeta/CD19-depleted allogeneic hematopoietic cell grafts were given to the transplant recipients, all of whom were children. Library method: PCR. Data came from an Illumina HiSeq 2500. TCR library preparation used molecular barcoding, with unique molecular identifiers applied to normalize quantification of the TCRbeta repertoire. The public reads were reprocessed in TCRdb via fastp at Q25 and MiXCR, keeping in-frame beta chains. Entries that share a CDR3 protein sequence are merged under the most common genes and DNA. This sample is represented by roughly 200,000 distinct CDR3 sequences; about 8.4% of them were singletons. Less than 40% of the sample rests with the top ten. The germline V gene encodes CDR1 SGHVS and CDR2 FNYEAQ. Inclusive of the bounding cysteine and phenylalanine, the CDR3 is 14 residues long. Only CDR3 DNA is held: 42 bases, read in frame from base 1. The germline V and J ends show losses of 4 bases and 4 bases respectively, and no gene match explains 7 bases of the junction.

The TCR sequence derives from a male patient aged 2 to 10 who had a stem cell transplant for acute myeloid leukemia, so the T cells may come from the graft donor. The sequenced sample was PBMCs, mostly from graft donor cells, obtained 360 days after TCRalphabeta/CD19-depleted stem cell transplant. Recombination connected TRBV7-6 to TRBJ2-7, and TRBD1 aligns with 7 junction nucleotides. In nucleotides, the sequence is TGTGCCAGCAGCTCCCGGTTGGACAGGTACGAGCAGTACTTC. Its coded protein is CASSSRLDRYEQYF.